Listed below are T cell receptor beta chains from one sample, sequenced in a study of CD8 T cells in Susac syndrome. TCRdb reprocessed the immunoSEQ multiplex PCR reads via MiXCR and lists one record per CDR3 protein. The sample includes approximately 210,000 distinct CDR3 sequences, about 94% of them seen just once. Specimen: CD4+ T cells from PBMCs. These receptors all come from a human donor with Susac syndrome. CDR3s include the opening cysteine and the closing phenylalanine or tryptophan. The D gene is left open where the match is weak. A row's size may be missing; if present it is once, few, many or a size class.

V gene: TRBV5-1; D gene: .; J gene: TRBJ1-6; clone size: .; CDR3 protein: CASSLTDPFSSYNSPLHF; CDR3 DNA: TGCGCCAGCAGCCTCACTGACCCCTTTAGCTCCTATAATTCACCCCTCCACTTT
V gene: TRBV29-1; D gene: .; J gene: TRBJ2-3; clone size: .; CDR3 protein: CSVDSAPSTDTQYF; CDR3 DNA: TGCAGCGTTGACTCCGCCCCCAGCACAGATACGCAGTATTTT
V gene: TRBV3-1; D gene: .; J gene: TRBJ1-1; clone size: .; CDR3 protein: CASSQGFQNTEAFF; CDR3 DNA: TGTGCCAGCAGCCAGGGGTTTCAGAACACTGAAGCTTTCTTT
V gene: TRBV6-6; D gene: .; J gene: TRBJ1-2; clone size: .; CDR3 protein: CASSYLTGPYGYTF; CDR3 DNA: TGTGCCAGCAGTTACCTCACAGGGCCCTATGGCTACACCTTC
V gene: TRBV7-2; D gene: .; J gene: TRBJ1-1; clone size: .; CDR3 protein: CASSFWSLGLNTEAFF; CDR3 DNA: TGTGCCAGCAGCTTTTGGTCGTTAGGTTTGAACACTGAAGCTTTCTTT
V gene: TRBV20-1; D gene: .; J gene: TRBJ1-1; clone size: .; CDR3 protein: CSARGPGSPNTEAFF; CDR3 DNA: TGCAGTGCGAGGGGTCCCGGGAGTCCGAACACTGAAGCTTTCTTT
V gene: TRBV27; D gene: .; J gene: TRBJ2-7; clone size: .; CDR3 protein: CASRDDGTYEQYF; CDR3 DNA: TGTGCCAGCAGGGACGACGGGACCTACGAGCAGTACTTC
V gene: TRBV5-1; D gene: .; J gene: TRBJ2-6; clone size: .; CDR3 protein: CASSLYGGRTQTGANVLTF; CDR3 DNA: TGCGCCAGCAGCTTGTACGGCGGACGTACCCAAACTGGGGCCAACGTCCTGACTTTC
V gene: TRBV4-1; D gene: .; J gene: TRBJ2-1; clone size: .; CDR3 protein: CASSQVWGNEQFF; CDR3 DNA: TGCGCCAGCAGCCAAGTATGGGGCAATGAGCAGTTCTTC
V gene: TRBV19; D gene: TRBD1; J gene: TRBJ1-2; clone size: .; CDR3 protein: CASSTGTGDYGYGYTF; CDR3 DNA: TGTGCCAGTAGTACCGGGACAGGGGACTACGGGTATGGCTACACCTTC
V gene: TRBV6-2/TRBV6-3; D gene: TRBD1; J gene: TRBJ1-1; clone size: .; CDR3 protein: CASTFQGATAFF; CDR3 DNA: TGTGCCAGCACCTTTCAGGGGGCGACGGCTTTCTTT
V gene: TRBV19; D gene: TRBD1; J gene: TRBJ2-5; clone size: .; CDR3 protein: CASSNDRDRAETQYF; CDR3 DNA: TGTGCCAGTAGTAATGACCGGGACAGGGCTGAGACCCAGTACTTC
V gene: TRBV7-8; D gene: TRBD2; J gene: TRBJ2-1; clone size: .; CDR3 protein: CASSLGRLATNEQFF; CDR3 DNA: TGTGCCAGCAGCTTAGGGAGACTAGCGACCAATGAGCAGTTCTTC
V gene: TRBV19; D gene: .; J gene: TRBJ1-4; clone size: .; CDR3 protein: CASRVYEKLFF; CDR3 DNA: TGTGCCAGTAGGGTTTATGAAAAACTGTTTTTT
V gene: TRBV5-1; D gene: .; J gene: TRBJ2-3; clone size: .; CDR3 protein: CASSLALGVDTDTQYF; CDR3 DNA: TGCGCCAGCAGCTTGGCATTGGGGGTCGACACAGATACGCAGTATTTT
V gene: TRBV6-2/TRBV6-3; D gene: .; J gene: TRBJ1-1; clone size: once; CDR3 protein: CASSYEGNTEAFF; CDR3 DNA: TGTGCCAGCAGTTACGAGGGGAACACTGAAGCTTTCTTT
V gene: TRBV12-3/TRBV12-4; D gene: .; J gene: TRBJ2-7; clone size: .; CDR3 protein: CASSPGTHGKQYF; CDR3 DNA: TGTGCCAGCAGTCCCGGGACCCATGGCAAGCAGTACTTC
V gene: TRBV30; D gene: .; J gene: TRBJ2-3; clone size: .; CDR3 protein: CAWSQGRDSDTQYF; CDR3 DNA: TGTGCCTGGAGTCAAGGGCGTGACTCAGATACGCAGTATTTT
V gene: TRBV7-3; D gene: TRBD2; J gene: TRBJ2-3; clone size: .; CDR3 protein: CASSLSGGWGTDTQYF; CDR3 DNA: TGTGCCAGCAGCCTTAGCGGGGGGTGGGGCACAGATACGCAGTATTTT
V gene: TRBV11-2; D gene: .; J gene: TRBJ1-6; clone size: .; CDR3 protein: CASSPQVSYLHF; CDR3 DNA: TGTGCCAGCTCTCCCCAAGTCTCGTACCTCCACTTT
V gene: TRBV12-3/TRBV12-4; D gene: .; J gene: TRBJ1-5; clone size: .; CDR3 protein: CASSHRAGGNQPQHF; CDR3 DNA: TGTGCCAGCAGCCACAGGGCAGGGGGCAATCAGCCCCAGCATTTT
V gene: TRBV7-2; D gene: .; J gene: TRBJ1-1; clone size: .; CDR3 protein: CASSSLRVGGAFF; CDR3 DNA: TGTGCCAGCAGCTCACTCCGGGTAGGGGGAGCTTTCTTT
V gene: TRBV28; D gene: .; J gene: TRBJ1-2; clone size: .; CDR3 protein: CASSHRDDGYTF; CDR3 DNA: TGTGCCAGCAGTCATCGGGATGACGGCTACACCTTC
V gene: TRBV5-1; D gene: TRBD1; J gene: TRBJ1-6; clone size: .; CDR3 protein: CASTWGQSNSPLHF; CDR3 DNA: TGCGCCAGCACCTGGGGACAGAGCAATTCACCCCTCCACTTT
V gene: TRBV6-1; D gene: .; J gene: TRBJ1-1; clone size: .; CDR3 protein: CASQSYGQVKNTEAFF; CDR3 DNA: TGTGCCAGCCAATCCTATGGGCAGGTTAAGAACACTGAAGCTTTCTTT